This TCR beta chain was recovered during a study of human T cells and chemical hapten exposure. TCRdb independently ran MiXCR on the RACE reads; one entry per CDR3 protein. Of about 360,000 distinct CDR3 sequences listed, about 7% are singletons. Time point meaning: patch test 1, 2 weeks after DPC sensitization. Treatment: therapeutic diphenylcyclopropenone sensitization with weekly scalp DPC. Sequenced here: whole blood, sampled in connection with sensitization to the hapten diphenylcyclopropenone (DPC). This sequence was found in a woman under 30 with alopecia areata. Some clones in this sample may be carry-over from other donors' samples.

CDR3 sequence reads: CASSQLRDFLSSYNSPLHF. The CDR3, as DNA: TGTGCCAGCAGCCAACTCCGGGACTTTCTGAGCTCCTATAATTCACCCCTCCACTTT. The gene calls are TRBV3-1 and TRBJ1-6, with a weak D call TRBD1 (5 bases). This CDR3 contains 19 residues. Trimming took off 2 bases at V and 0 bases at J, with 17 bases between the two ends. CDR1 and CDR2 from the germline V gene are LGHDT and YNNKEL (reference sequence). Supplemented by reference TRBV3-1 and TRBJ1-6, the full variable domain reads DTAVSQTPKYLVTQMGNDKSIKCEQNLGHDTMYWYKQDSKKFLKIMFSYNNKELIINETVPNRFSPKSPDKAHLNLHINSLELGDSAVYFCASSQLRDFLSSYNSPLHFGNGTRLTVT.